This passage covers 20 T cell receptor beta chains from one sample sequenced in a study of blood T cells in healthy people across ages. A second PCR of 7 to 11 cycles used a sample-barcoded 5' primer and a J-beta primer mix. TCRdb reanalysed the 5' RACE reads using MiXCR and keeps one entry per CDR3 protein. The table records hundreds of thousands of distinct CDR3 sequences, 56% of them present only once. Sequencing was done on a sample of blood. These receptors were taken from a man in his forties in good health.

The chain has TRBV5-1 and TRBJ1-1; 7 nucleotides line up with TRBD1. The CDR3 covers 16 residues. V was clipped by 2 bases and J by 2 bases; unmatched bases: 9. The V gene's germline CDR1 is SGHRS and CDR2 YFSETQ. The CDR3, as DNA: TGCGCCAGCAGCTTTCTGATACAGGGGTCCAACACTGAAGCTTTCTTT. The encoded protein is CASSFLIQGSNTEAFF.

The chain joins TRBV2 to TRBJ2-3; the D is unclear. The CDR3 spans 13 residues. Germline loops: CDR1 SNHLY, CDR2 FYNNEI. V was clipped by 5 bases and J by 4 bases, with 10 bases between them. This chain's CDR3 is CASSTSWADTQYF. CDR3 bases: TGTGCCAGCAGTACGAGCTGGGCAGATACGCAGTATTTT.

The genes are TRBV11-2 and TRBJ2-6; D perhaps matches TRBD2 (7 bases). The length of the CDR3 is 19 residues. Trimming cost V 4 bases and J 0 bases, with 19 bases left between them. Germline CDR1 SGHAT, CDR2 FQNNGV. In nucleotides, the CDR3 is TGTGCCAGCAGCTCCCCCGGGGGGCATGAAGCCTCTGGGGCCAACGTCCTGACTTTC. As protein: CASSSPGGHEASGANVLTF.

This chain uses TRBV9 with TRBJ2-3; TRBD2 might be the D (7 bases). Germline CDR1 and CDR2: SGDLS and YYNGEE. Trimming took off 3 bases at V and 6 bases at J, with 17 bases between the two ends. CDR3 length equals 15 residues. The CDR3 nucleotides are TGTGCCAGCAGCGGTCCGGGGGGCGTGAGGGATACGCAGTATTTT. As protein: CASSGPGGVRDTQYF. The variable domain in full, completed from reference TRBV9 and TRBJ2-3, reads DSGVTQTPKHLITATGQRVTLRCSPRSGDLSVYWYQQSLDQGLQFLIQYYNGEERAKGNILERFSAQQFPDLHSELNLSSLELGDSALYFCASSGPGGVRDTQYFGPGTRLTVL.

This sequence joins TRBV6-1 and TRBJ2-2; tentative D call: TRBD1 (5 bases). The germline V gene encodes CDR1 MNHNS and CDR2 SASEGT. The CDR3 has 18 residues. V lost 1 base and J 0 bases, leaving 15 bases between the germline ends. Here the CDR3 reads CASSEEGQPFSNTGELFF. CDR3 DNA sequence: TGTGCCAGCAGTGAAGAGGGGCAGCCCTTCTCGAACACCGGGGAGCTGTTTTTT.

The chain recombines TRBV6-6 with TRBJ2-5; tentative D call: TRBD2 (6 bases). The CDR3 loop spans 12 amino acids. Germline loops: CDR1 MNHNY, CDR2 SVGAGI (reference sequence). V lost 7 bases to trimming and J lost 2 bases, with 8 bases between them. CDR3 sequence: CASTRGQETQYF. The CDR3 DNA is TGTGCCAGCACCCGGGGGCAAGAGACCCAGTACTTC.

The rearrangement uses TRBV10-3 and TRBJ1-6, with a tentative D call TRBD1 (5 bases). From germline, CDR1 is ENHRY and CDR2 SYGVKD. Trimming took off 0 bases at V and 7 bases at J, with 10 bases between the two ends. This CDR3 has 15 residues. The CDR3 DNA follows: TGTGCCATCAGTGAGTCTGCAGGGAGGAATTCACCCCTCCACTTT. Translation gives CAISESAGRNSPLHF.

V is TRBV7-3 and J is TRBJ2-1, with a tentative D call TRBD2 (6 bases). CDR1 and CDR2 from the germline V gene are SGHTA and FQGTGA. Trimming took 6 bases from V and 0 from J, leaving 12 bases between them. The length of the CDR3 is 15 residues. The CDR3 sequence: CASSGGDSSYNEQFF. The CDR3 DNA reads as TGTGCCAGCAGTGGTGGGGACTCCTCCTACAATGAGCAGTTCTTC.

The J gene is TRBJ2-3, the V gene TRBV4-3; D gene unclear. The V gene's germline CDR1 is LGHNA and CDR2 YSLEER. The ends were cut back, 0 bases at V and 4 bases at J, with 8 bases in the middle. The CDR3 runs to 14 residues. The CDR3 sequence is CASSQELDPDTQYF. The CDR3 bases are TGCGCCAGCAGCCAAGAATTGGATCCAGATACGCAGTATTTT.

The chain carries TRBV4-1 and TRBJ2-2; 8 bases fit TRBD1. Germline CDR1 MGHRA, CDR2 YSYEKL. CDR3 size: 15 residues. The J segment lost 7 bases and the V segment lost 4 bases, leaving 8 bases of the junction unmatched. The CDR3 sequence is CASSPDRVESGELFF. For the CDR3, the DNA is TGCGCCAGCAGCCCGGACAGGGTAGAAAGCGGGGAGCTGTTTTTT.

This clonotype was seen just once. The V call is TRBV2, the J call TRBJ2-1; 10 positions match TRBD2. Losses at the gene ends were 2 bases for V and 8 bases for J; bases not matched to a gene: 9. The CDR3 extends over 16 amino acids. Germline V gene data show CDR1 as SNHLY and CDR2 as FYNNEI. The CDR3 DNA follows: TGTGCCAGCAGTGAATCCGCTAGCGGGAGTACCTATGAGCAGTTCTTC. It translates to CASSESASGSTYEQFF.

This sequence joins TRBV28 and TRBJ2-5; D not resolved. The end of the DNA is better explained by TRBJ2-7, so the J call may be wrong. CDR3 length: 13 residues. The germline gives CDR1 MDHEN, CDR2 SYDVKM. CDR3: CASSGPVIYEQYF. The CDR3 DNA follows: TGTGCCAGCAGTGGCCCGGTGATCTACGAGCAGTACTTC.

This chain joins TRBV11-3 and TRBJ2-2, with 9 bases identical to TRBD1. Unmatched junction bases numbered 13, after V lost 5 bases and J lost 3 bases. CDR3 length: 18 amino acids. Per the germline V gene, CDR1 is SGHNT and CDR2 is YENEEA. CDR3 in DNA: TGTGCCAGCAGCCGGGACAGGGTCTTTTTTGCGGACACCGGGGAGCTGTTTTTT. Translated: CASSRDRVFFADTGELFF.

This sequence joins TRBV6-1 and TRBJ2-1; tentatively, D is TRBD1 or TRBD2 (6 bases each). This CDR3 is built from 16 residues. Germline-derived CDR1 and CDR2 are MNHNS and SASEGT. V shed 5 bases and J shed 2 bases, with 16 bases lying between them. The CDR3 DNA follows: TGTGCCAGCAGTCAAAATAGGGGGAGGACCTACAATGAGCAGTTCTTC. This translates into CASSQNRGRTYNEQFF.

The chain employs TRBV27 and TRBJ2-3, with D unclear. From germline, CDR1 is MNHEY and CDR2 SMNVEV (reference sequence). The germline V and J ends were trimmed by 3 bases and 0 bases, with 7 bases remaining between them. The CDR3 extends over 14 amino acids. The CDR3 DNA follows: TGTGCCAGCAGTTTCTCCTATAGCACAGATACGCAGTATTTT. Translated, it gives CASSFSYSTDTQYF.

J is TRBJ2-3 and V is TRBV10-3, with TRBD1 as a possible D gene (6 bases). The CDR3 consists of 14 residues. Deletions cut 4 bases from V and 3 bases from J, with 11 bases between. CDR1 ENHRY and CDR2 SYGVKD come from the germline V gene. The CDR3 nucleotides read TGTGCCATCAGTGCACAGGGTAGGACAGATACGCAGTATTTT. Amino acids: CAISAQGRTDTQYF.

A few counts support this clonotype. V is TRBV7-2 and J is TRBJ2-7; D may match TRBD1 or TRBD2 (5 bases each). Trimming stripped 5 bases from V and 2 bases from J, with 13 bases between. The CDR3 is made up of 14 amino acids. The V gene's germline CDR1 is SGHTA and CDR2 FQGNSA. CDR3: CASSTWDATYEQYF. The CDR3 coding sequence is TGTGCCAGCAGCACTTGGGACGCAACCTACGAGCAGTACTTC.

V usage is TRBV6-6 and J usage is TRBJ2-5; either TRBD1 or TRBD2 may supply D (5 bases each). V dropped 6 bases and J dropped 11 bases, with 16 bases sitting between them. Germline values: CDR1 MNHNY, CDR2 SVGAGI (reference sequence). The length of the CDR3 is 12 residues. The CDR3 nucleotides are TGTGCCAGCAGCGAGGGACCGGGTGGGCAGTACTTC. Protein sequence: CASSEGPGGQYF.

In this sample, this clonotype turned up a few times. This rearrangement joins TRBV12-3 or TRBV12-4 to TRBJ2-5, with 11 bases matching TRBD2. V trimming: 7 bases; J trimming: 11 bases; junction bases outside the gene matches: 12. This CDR3 comprises 14 residues. CDR3 region: CASNLAGGNNEQYF. CDR3 sequence (DNA): TGTGCCAGCAACCTAGCGGGGGGCAACAATGAGCAGTACTTC.

This clonotype was observed a handful of times. The genes are TRBV20-1 and TRBJ2-5, with 7 bases fitting TRBD1. CDR3 size: 16 residues. Per the germline V gene, CDR1 is DFQATT and CDR2 is SNEGSKA (reference sequence). V lost 6 bases, J lost 1 base, and 14 bases stayed unmatched. CDR3 amino acids: CSAHLPRRTGQETQYF. CDR3 sequence (DNA): TGCAGTGCCCACTTACCCCGCAGGACAGGCCAAGAGACCCAGTACTTC.